Shown below are 20 T cell receptor beta chains from a single sample sequenced in a study of cytomegalovirus exposure and HLA in healthy donors. The primer mix had 60 Vbeta and 13 Jbeta primers. Generated by immunoSEQ multiplex PCR, the TCRdb table keeps only in-frame clones and is missing some. In total, the table holds fewer than 200,000 clones. Specimen: PBMCs. Receptors were obtained from a man aged 25-45 years in good health and CMV-seronegative.

This chain uses TRBV7-2 with TRBJ2-1, with TRBD2 identical over 8 bases. Germline loops: CDR1 SGHTA, CDR2 FQGNSA. The CDR3 is 14 amino acids. Trimming at V came to 4 bases and at J to 10 bases, leaving 9 bases not matched to a gene. The CDR3, as DNA: TGTGCCAGCAGCTCCCACCTAACTAGCGGAGAGCAGTTCTTC. It yields the protein CASSSHLTSGEQFF.

The chain combines TRBV11-1 with TRBJ2-1; tentatively, D is TRBD1 (5 bases). This CDR3 has 16 amino acids. Trimming took off 5 bases at V and 2 bases at J, with 16 bases between the two ends. Germline V gene lookup returns CDR1 SGHAT and CDR2 FQDESV (reference sequence). CDR3 in DNA: TGTGCCAGCAGCCCTTCAGGGTCCCTACCCTACAATGAGCAGTTCTTC. It codes for CASSPSGSLPYNEQFF.

The CDR3 DNA is TGTGCCAGCAGCTCTTCAGGGAACTACGAGCAGTACTTC. This encodes CASSSSGNYEQYF. The rearrangement links TRBV5-4 to TRBJ2-7, with D possibly matching TRBD1 (5 bases). The CDR3 covers 13 residues. CDR1 is SGHNT and CDR2 is YYREEE in the germline V gene (reference sequence). Between the trimmed V and J ends, which lost 3 bases and 3 bases, there was a span of 10 bases.

This chain uses TRBV7-7 with TRBJ1-5; 7 nucleotides line up with TRBD1. This CDR3 is 18 amino acids long. Unmatched junction bases numbered 11, after V lost 3 bases and J lost 0 bases. CDR1 and CDR2 from the germline V gene are SSHAT and FNYEAQ (reference sequence). The CDR3 spells CASSLGTDSKYSNQPQHF. CDR3 in DNA: TGTGCCAGCAGCTTGGGGACAGACAGCAAATATAGCAATCAGCCCCAGCATTTT.

The rearrangement joins TRBV18 to TRBJ1-2; D perhaps matches TRBD1 (6 bases). V was shortened by 4 bases and J by 2 bases, with 11 bases between the two germline ends. Germline V gene lookup returns CDR1 KGHSH and CDR2 LQKENI. The CDR3 has 14 amino acids. CDR3 in amino acids: CASSQQGENYGYTF. CDR3 DNA sequence: TGTGCCAGCTCACAACAGGGTGAAAACTATGGCTACACCTTC.

V and J are TRBV27 and TRBJ1-2, with D perhaps matching TRBD1 (6 bases). V dropped 8 bases and J dropped 6 bases, with 13 bases sitting between them. The CDR3 covers 12 residues. Germline V gene sequence: CDR1 MNHEY, CDR2 SMNVEV (reference sequence). CDR3 in DNA: TGTGCCAGCTTTTTCCACAGGGATGGCTACACCTTC. Amino acids: CASFFHRDGYTF.

The chain links TRBV29-1 to TRBJ1-1; maybe TRBD1 (6 bases). CDR1 is SQVTM and CDR2 is ANQGSEA in the germline V gene. Trimming removed 0 bases at V and 1 base at J, with 21 bases between. The CDR3 has 18 amino acids. The CDR3 is CSVEEITLRGKTNTEAFF. The CDR3, as DNA: TGCAGCGTTGAAGAGATAACCTTAAGGGGGAAGACGAACACTGAAGCTTTCTTT.

The rearrangement uses TRBV5-1 and TRBJ2-7, with 9 bases that match TRBD1. The V and J ends lost 4 bases and 3 bases, in that order; junction bases with no gene match: 5. This CDR3 is 14 amino acids long. Germline V gene sequence: CDR1 SGHRS, CDR2 YFSETQ. CDR3 loop: CASSPGQGLYEQYF. DNA of the CDR3: TGCGCCAGCAGCCCGGGACAGGGACTCTACGAGCAGTACTTC.

The chain recombines TRBV9 with TRBJ1-2; a weak D match, TRBD1 (5 bases). CDR1 SGDLS and CDR2 YYNGEE come from the germline V gene. Trimming shortened V by 3 bases and J by 4 bases, and 19 bases separated the two germline ends. CDR3 length: 16 residues. The CDR3 nucleotides read TGTGCCAGCAGCGCCCCCGGTTCAGGGCCCTCCTATGGCTACACCTTC. It encodes CASSAPGSGPSYGYTF. Supplemented by reference TRBV9 and TRBJ1-2, the full variable domain reads DSGVTQTPKHLITATGQRVTLRCSPRSGDLSVYWYQQSLDQGLQFLIQYYNGEERAKGNILERFSAQQFPDLHSELNLSSLELGDSALYFCASSAPGSGPSYGYTFGSGTRLTVV.

The chain couples TRBV28 to TRBJ1-3; tentatively, D is TRBD1 (5 bases). Germline-derived CDR1 and CDR2 are MDHEN and SYDVKM. CDR3 length: 15 residues. The V end lost 3 bases, the J end lost 4 bases, and 13 bases lay between the germline ends. CDR3 bases: TGTGCCAGCAGTTTTGGGGCGCTGCAAGGAAACACCATATATTTT. It encodes CASSFGALQGNTIYF.

The V gene is TRBV7-9, the J gene TRBJ2-3; 7 nucleotides match TRBD1. The junction had 2 bases not matched to a gene; V was cut back by 8 bases and J by 3 bases. The CDR3 loop spans 12 amino acids. The germline CDR1 and CDR2 sequences are SEHNR and FQNEAQ (reference sequence). CDR3 region: CASDRVTDTQYF. DNA of the CDR3: TGTGCCAGCGACAGGGTTACAGATACGCAGTATTTT.

The V gene is TRBV7-9, the J gene TRBJ2-2; D not resolved. Germline assignment: CDR1 SEHNR and CDR2 FQNEAQ (reference sequence). V lost 1 base and J 2 bases, leaving 8 bases between the germline ends. The CDR3 is 15 residues long. The CDR3 spells CASSLGQLNTGELFF. CDR3 DNA: TGTGCCAGCAGCTTAGGGCAGTTAAACACCGGGGAGCTGTTTTTT. Using reference TRBV7-9 and TRBJ2-2 for the parts outside the CDR3, the full variable domain is DTGVSQNPRHKITKRGQNVTFRCDPISEHNRLYWYRQTLGQGPEFLTYFQNEAQLEKSRLLSDRFSAERPKGSFSTLEIQRTEQGDSAMYLCASSLGQLNTGELFFGEGSRLTVL.

The chain couples TRBV6-5 to TRBJ2-1; possibly TRBD1 for D (6 bases). Trimming removed 0 bases at V and 9 bases at J, with 18 bases between. The CDR3 totals 16 residues. Germline CDR1 and CDR2: MNHEY and SVGAGI. This CDR3 reads CASSYSMSGDDAEQFF. For the CDR3, the DNA is TGTGCCAGCAGTTACTCGATGTCAGGGGATGATGCTGAGCAGTTCTTC.

The rearrangement links TRBV10-1 to TRBJ2-7; 14 positions agree with TRBD2. This CDR3 is 15 amino acids long. V lost 4 bases and J lost 1; bases outside the gene matches: 0. Germline V lookup: CDR1 WNHNN, CDR2 SYGVQD (reference sequence). The CDR3: CASSGTSGGSYEQYF. The CDR3 coding sequence is TGCGCCAGCAGTGGGACTAGCGGGGGGTCCTACGAGCAGTACTTC.

Here the CDR3 DNA reads TGTGCCAGCAGCCAGCTCGCTAGCGGGAGTCCCGATGAGCAGTTCTTC. This encodes CASSQLASGSPDEQFF. The chain carries TRBV4-2 and TRBJ2-1, with 10 bases identical to TRBD2. The CDR3 has 16 residues. V shed 3 bases, J shed 8 bases, and the junction held 10 bases outside the gene matches. Germline V gene sequence: CDR1 LGHNA, CDR2 YNFKEQ.

This sequence joins TRBV9 and TRBJ1-1; 7 nucleotides align to TRBD1. The CDR3 contains 14 residues. Germline values: CDR1 SGDLS, CDR2 YYNGEE. V dropped 8 bases and J dropped 3; count of bases not matched to a gene: 10. The CDR3 nucleotides read TGTGCCAGTAACAGGGGCCTACGGGACACTGAAGCTTTCTTT. It yields the protein CASNRGLRDTEAFF. The full variable domain, with the rest looked up from reference TRBV9 and TRBJ1-1, is DSGVTQTPKHLITATGQRVTLRCSPRSGDLSVYWYQQSLDQGLQFLIQYYNGEERAKGNILERFSAQQFPDLHSELNLSSLELGDSALYFCASNRGLRDTEAFFGQGTRLTVV.

This chain links TRBV20-1 with TRBJ2-5, with a weak D call TRBD2 (5 bases). The CDR3 is made up of 11 amino acids. Germline assignment: CDR1 DFQATT and CDR2 SNEGSKA (reference sequence). CDR3 coding DNA: TGCAGCTTGGGAGTCAAGGAGACCCAGTACTTC. Protein sequence: CSLGVKETQYF.

The chain employs TRBV6-5 and TRBJ1-2, with 8 positions matching TRBD1. The trim removed 2 bases at V and 6 bases at J, leaving 8 bases unmatched. From germline, CDR1 is MNHEY and CDR2 SVGAGI. The CDR3 spans 15 residues. This chain's CDR3 is CASSYTLQGANGYTF. In nucleotides, the CDR3 is TGTGCCAGCAGTTACACCCTGCAGGGGGCAAATGGCTACACCTTC.

This rearrangement joins TRBV18 to TRBJ1-2; D unclear. V was cut by 2 bases and J by 4 bases, with 11 bases left in between. The CDR3 length is 14 residues. Germline values: CDR1 KGHSH, CDR2 LQKENI. The CDR3 region has the DNA TGTGCCAGCTCACCAGAAACACAGTCCTATGGCTACACCTTC. Amino acid sequence: CASSPETQSYGYTF.

V is TRBV27 and J is TRBJ2-1, with a tentative D call TRBD2 (5 bases). The germline V gene encodes CDR1 MNHEY and CDR2 SMNVEV (reference sequence). This CDR3 has 17 amino acids. V lost 5 bases and J 5 bases, leaving 22 bases between the germline ends. CDR3 DNA: TGTGCCAGCAGTCTGATCACCCCTGGGTGGCGGGACAATGAGCAGTTCTTC. This codes for CASSLITPGWRDNEQFF.